The clone carrying this TCR beta chain has a count of ten or more. V was clipped by 1 base and J by 2 bases; unmatched bases: 7. The CDR3 extends over 15 amino acids. Germline CDR1 reads SQVTM; CDR2 reads ANQGSEA. TCRdb called the 5' RACE reads again in MiXCR, with one record for every CDR3 protein. The table shows approximately 65,000 distinct CDR3 sequences, with over 15% occurring only once. This record belongs to a study of T-cell memory formation after mild COVID-19. Sequencing input: PBMCs or a T cell subset sorted from them (not recorded which). The TCR comes from an adult woman who had mild COVID-19 (a few samples of this study predate the infection). Cell type and time point are not known. The chain couples TRBV29-1 to TRBJ2-7; 8 bases line up with TRBD2. CDR3 amino acids: CSVEVTTSAAYEQYF. CDR3 bases: TGCAGCGTTGAAGTCACGACTAGCGCAGCCTACGAGCAGTACTTC.